What follows are 18 T cell receptor beta chains derived from one specimen sequenced in a study of T cells in Graves' hyperthyroidism and ophthalmopathy. Amplified TCR beta CDR3 regions derived from RNA transcripts. Carried out on the TCR CDR3, a first-round RT-PCR used the HTBI primer set. One entry per CDR3 protein, called by TCRdb with MiXCR from the multiplex PCR reads. The table shows some 490,000 distinct CDR3 sequences, with 15% to 20% occurring only once. Sample: blood. The source is a woman between 25 and 40 years old with Graves' ophthalmopathy.

This clonotype was seen at least ten times. The V gene is TRBV18, the J gene TRBJ2-7, with TRBD1 as a possible D gene (5 bases). Germline-derived CDR1 and CDR2 are KGHSH and LQKENI. The CDR3 is 12 amino acids. V was shortened by 3 bases and J by 3 bases, with 6 bases between the two germline ends. DNA for the CDR3: TGTGCCAGCTCACCCGGACACTACGAGCAGTACTTC. It specifies CASSPGHYEQYF.

The CDR3 DNA is TGTGCCAGCTCTCGAGGGACTAGCGGGAGGACGGGCTACGAGCAGTACTTC. Translation gives CASSRGTSGRTGYEQYF. The genes are TRBV6-2 or TRBV6-3 and TRBJ2-7, with 15 bases fitting TRBD2. The CDR3 loop spans 17 amino acids. The germline V gene has CDR1 MNHEY and CDR2 SVGEGT. V lost 8 bases to trimming and J lost 3 bases; unmatched junction nucleotides: 11.

This clonotype was detected a few times. The CDR3: CASSSSGNYEQYF. The CDR3 nucleotides read TGTGCCAGCAGTAGTAGCGGGAACTACGAGCAGTACTTC. The chain couples TRBV6-1 to TRBJ2-7, with 8 bases that match TRBD2. The germline V gene has CDR1 MNHNS and CDR2 SASEGT. The trim removed 5 bases at V and 3 bases at J, leaving 3 bases unmatched. The length of the CDR3 is 13 residues.

This chain links TRBV12-3 or TRBV12-4 with TRBJ1-1; D perhaps matches TRBD1 (5 bases). The germline V and J ends were trimmed by 3 bases and 8 bases, with 10 bases remaining between them. This CDR3 is built from 12 residues. CDR3 residues: CASSFWGYEAFF. As DNA, the CDR3 is TGTGCCAGCAGTTTTTGGGGGTACGAAGCTTTCTTT.

This clonotype appeared many times. The chain employs TRBV12-3 or TRBV12-4 and TRBJ2-1; D is uncertain. This CDR3 comprises 16 residues. Trimming took off 8 bases at V and 4 bases at J, with 21 bases between the two ends. The CDR3 DNA is TGTGCCAGCCAACCCCTGGACCTTCGGCCATACAATGAGCAGTTCTTC. Translating it yields CASQPLDLRPYNEQFF.

CDR3 in DNA: TGTGCCACCAGTGAGGCGGGGCGGGGATACACCGGGGAGCTGTTTTTT. Amino acids: CATSEAGRGYTGELFF. J is TRBJ2-2 and V is TRBV24-1; D may be TRBD2 (6 bases). CDR3 length equals 16 residues. V gave up 4 bases and J gave up 3 bases, with 14 bases separating them. Germline CDR1 and CDR2: KGHDR and SFDVKD.

In regard to this clonotype: One end of the junction varies from germline; a read error may be responsible. The J gene is TRBJ1-5, the V gene TRBV6-4, with a weak D call TRBD1 (5 bases). Per germline, CDR1 MRHNA and CDR2 SNTAGT. The CDR3 is 14 amino acids. The CDR3, as DNA: TGTGCCAGCGGTGAGTGGGGGGATGGGCAGCCCCAGCATTTT. Translating gives CASGEWGDGQPQHF.

The chain has TRBV6-2 or TRBV6-3 and TRBJ2-1; D gene uncertain. The CDR3 is 11 amino acids. The V and J ends lost 1 base and 9 bases respectively, with 4 bases between them. Germline V CDR1 and CDR2: MNHEY, SVGEGT. CDR3 sequence: CASSYLSEQFF. In DNA form, the CDR3 reads TGTGCCAGCAGTTACTTGAGTGAGCAGTTCTTC.

This clonotype was found many times. This chain connects TRBV20-1 to TRBJ2-6, with TRBD1 identical over 10 bases. J was trimmed by 0 bases and V by 5 bases; bases with no gene match: 10. Looked up from germline, CDR1 is DFQATT and CDR2 is SNEGSKA (reference sequence). CDR3 length equals 18 residues. The DNA for the CDR3 is TGCAGTGCTGACTTGGGACAGGGGTCCAGCTCTGGGGCCAACGTCCTGACTTTC. Its translation: CSADLGQGSSSGANVLTF.

This clonotype was picked up one time. V gene TRBV10-3 combines with J gene TRBJ2-5, with D possibly being TRBD1 or TRBD2 (5 bases each). The germline V and J ends were trimmed by 6 bases and 3 bases, with 11 bases remaining between them. This CDR3 has 13 amino acids. In germline, CDR1 is ENHRY, CDR2 SYGVKD. The CDR3 spells CAISLGPEETQYF. In DNA form, the CDR3 reads TGTGCCATCAGCTTGGGACCAGAAGAGACCCAGTACTTC.

This clonotype appeared many times. This rearrangement joins TRBV19 to TRBJ1-1; D remains ambiguous. The CDR3 consists of 14 residues. Germline V gene sequence: CDR1 LNHDA, CDR2 SQIVND (reference sequence). With 1 base removed from V and 2 bases from J, the gap between germline ends came to 8 bases. The CDR3 region has the DNA TGTGCCAGTAGTATAGCAATCGGTAACACTGAAGCTTTCTTT. Translating it yields CASSIAIGNTEAFF.

In its sample, this clonotype was seen a few times. The chain has TRBV7-9 and TRBJ2-1; D might be TRBD2 (6 bases). Trimming left V 4 bases short and J 5 bases short, with 15 bases between. Germline loops: CDR1 SEHNR, CDR2 FQNEAQ (reference sequence). The CDR3 covers 15 residues. CDR3 DNA sequence: TGTGCCAGCAGCTCCGACTTGGGACTCAACAATGAGCAGTTCTTC. Translated: CASSSDLGLNNEQFF.

The chain combines TRBV12-3 or TRBV12-4 with TRBJ2-3, with D possibly being TRBD1 or TRBD2 (6 bases each). V lost 4 bases and J 4 bases, leaving 18 bases between the germline ends. This CDR3 has 16 amino acids. Here the CDR3 reads CASSSEGGLGSDTQYF. The CDR3 DNA is TGTGCCAGCAGTTCAGAGGGGGGCCTTGGGTCAGATACGCAGTATTTT.

This clonotype was observed a few times. V is TRBV7-9 and J is TRBJ2-1; 11 nucleotides line up with TRBD1. Looked up from germline, CDR1 is SEHNR and CDR2 is FQNEAQ (reference sequence). The CDR3 contains 13 residues. Losses at the gene ends were 10 bases for V and 9 bases for J; bases not matched to a gene: 8. CDR3 protein: CATMDRGQGEQFF. The CDR3 DNA reads as TGTGCCACCATGGACAGGGGGCAAGGTGAGCAGTTCTTC.

Points on this clonotype: Being one base from a much bigger clone, this may be a read error. This chain joins TRBV27 and TRBJ1-2; 9 nucleotides align to TRBD1. The CDR3 consists of 13 residues. Germline V gives CDR1 MNHEY, CDR2 SMNVEV (reference sequence). CDR3 nucleotide sequence: TGTGCCAGCAGAGGGACAGGGATTTATGGCAACACCTTC. Protein product: CASRGTGIYGNTF.

This clonotype was found many times. The chain links TRBV29-1 to TRBJ2-3, with D unresolved. The CDR3 runs to 13 residues. The ends were cut back, 4 bases at V and 0 bases at J, with 8 bases in the middle. Germline-derived CDR1 and CDR2 are SQVTM and ANQGSEA. CDR3 DNA sequence: TGCAGCGTTGTGAGTGCTAGCACAGATACGCAGTATTTT. It is translated as CSVVSASTDTQYF.

The chain couples TRBV29-1 to TRBJ2-1; 9 bases align to TRBD2. CDR3 size: 13 residues. Germline trimming cut 4 bases from V and 7 bases from J; bases unmatched to any gene: 5. Germline CDR1 SQVTM, CDR2 ANQGSEA. The CDR3 DNA is TGCAGCGTTGGTTTGGGACTAGCTAATGAGCAGTTCTTC. Translation: CSVGLGLANEQFF.

In its sample, this clonotype was seen many times. The chain joins TRBV11-2 to TRBJ2-3; 9 positions agree with TRBD2. The CDR3 spans 16 residues. Unmatched junction bases numbered 10, after V lost 9 bases and J lost 0 bases. Germline lookup yields CDR1 SGHAT and CDR2 FQNNGV. CDR3 sequence: CASLLAGETSTDTQYF. CDR3 DNA sequence: TGTGCCAGTCTCTTAGCGGGAGAAACGAGCACAGATACGCAGTATTTT.